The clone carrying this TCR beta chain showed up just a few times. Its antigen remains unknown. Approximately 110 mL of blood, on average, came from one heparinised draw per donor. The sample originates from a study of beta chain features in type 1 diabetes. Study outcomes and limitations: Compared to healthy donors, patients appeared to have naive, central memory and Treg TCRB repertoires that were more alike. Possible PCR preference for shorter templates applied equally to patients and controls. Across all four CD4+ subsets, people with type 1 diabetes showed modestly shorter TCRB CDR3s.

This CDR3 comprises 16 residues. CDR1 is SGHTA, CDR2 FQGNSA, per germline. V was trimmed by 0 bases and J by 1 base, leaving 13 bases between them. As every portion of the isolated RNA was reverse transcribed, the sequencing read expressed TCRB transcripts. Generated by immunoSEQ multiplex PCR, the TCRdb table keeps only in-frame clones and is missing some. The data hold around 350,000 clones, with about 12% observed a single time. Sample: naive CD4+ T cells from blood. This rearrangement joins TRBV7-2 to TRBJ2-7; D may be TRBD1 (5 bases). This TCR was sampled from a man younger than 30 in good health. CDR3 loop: CASSLAPETVSYEQYF. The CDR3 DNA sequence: TGTGCCAGCAGCTTAGCGCCAGAGACAGTATCCTACGAGCAGTACTTC.